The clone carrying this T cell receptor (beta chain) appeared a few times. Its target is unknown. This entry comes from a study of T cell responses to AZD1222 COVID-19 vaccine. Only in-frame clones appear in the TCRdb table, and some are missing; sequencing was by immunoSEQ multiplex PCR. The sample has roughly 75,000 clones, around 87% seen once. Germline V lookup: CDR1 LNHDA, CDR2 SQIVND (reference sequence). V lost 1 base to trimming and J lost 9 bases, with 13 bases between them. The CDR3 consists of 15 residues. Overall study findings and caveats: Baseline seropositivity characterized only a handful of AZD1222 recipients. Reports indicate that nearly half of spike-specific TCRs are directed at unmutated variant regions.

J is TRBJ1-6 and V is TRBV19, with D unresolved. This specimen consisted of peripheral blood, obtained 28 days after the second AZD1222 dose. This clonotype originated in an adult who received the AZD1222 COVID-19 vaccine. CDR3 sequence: CASSIVREVGSPLHF. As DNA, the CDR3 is TGTGCCAGTAGTATAGTCCGGGAAGTAGGTTCACCCCTCCACTTT.